Detailed here is one TCR beta chain. The V gene's germline CDR1 is KGHSH and CDR2 LQKENI. This CDR3 has 14 amino acids. Trimming shortened V by 1 base and J by 0 bases, and 4 bases separated the two germline ends. The data stem from a study of T cell changes during pregnancy in multiple sclerosis. Only in-frame clones appear in the TCRdb table, and some are missing; sequencing was by immunoSEQ multiplex PCR. The sample consists of over 25,000 clones, about 93% of them appearing once. Specimen: CD4+ T cells from peripheral blood mononuclear cells, collected in the second trimester of pregnancy. The TCR comes from a female donor with multiple sclerosis, enrolled in a pregnancy study. The chain joins TRBV18 to TRBJ1-3, with no clear D. This chain's CDR3 is CASSPRSSGNTIYF. The DNA for the CDR3 is TGTGCCAGCTCACCACGGAGCTCTGGAAACACCATATATTTT.